This T cell receptor (beta chain) was captured in a study of T cell clonality in common variable immunodeficiency. This table comes from immunoSEQ multiplex PCR, and its TCRdb copy is limited to in-frame clones, with some not included. Sampling found tens of thousands of clones, none seen once. The CDR3 is 16 amino acids. Trimming cost V 4 bases and J 7 bases; bases outside gene matches: 13. From germline, CDR1 is MGHDK and CDR2 SYGVNS. About this clone itself: With the read ending 3 residues before the CDR3 end, the germline J gene is used to fill in that end.

This chain uses TRBV25-1 with TRBJ1-2; 9 nucleotides match TRBD1. The sequenced sample consisted of peripheral blood mononuclear cells. This TCR came from a person aged 18 to 70 in good health. CDR3 residues: CASSGDRVNRLRGYTF. CDR3 bases read: TGTGCCAGCAGTGGGGACAGGGTAAATCGGTTGCGTGGC.